This TCR beta chain comes out of a study of human T cells and chemical hapten exposure. For the library, individual cDNA molecules each received unique molecular identifiers. TCRdb re-derived calls from the RACE reads in MiXCR, one entry per CDR3 protein. The sample includes 250,000 or so distinct CDR3 sequences, around 9.3% of them seen just once. Specified time point: pre-sensitization, week 0. Documented treatment: therapeutic diphenylcyclopropenone sensitization with weekly scalp DPC. The CDR3 spans 14 residues. Germline values: CDR1 MNHNS, CDR2 SASEGT. V shed 10 bases and J 0 bases; nucleotides not matched to a gene: 5.

The rearrangement uses TRBV6-1 and TRBJ1-3, with 8 bases matching TRBD1. The specimen comprised whole blood, sampled in connection with sensitization to the hapten diphenylcyclopropenone (DPC). This receptor was taken from a woman in her forties with alopecia areata. Some clones in this sample may be carry-over from other donors' samples. The DNA of the CDR3 is TGTGCCATTGCGACAGGGGCCTCTGGAAACACCATATATTTT. It translates to CAIATGASGNTIYF.